The T cell receptor beta chain under discussion was sequenced for a study of chronic HIV infection and antiretroviral therapy. This clonotype was counted between two and nine times. TCRdb analysed the 5' RACE reads with MiXCR anew, one entry per CDR3 protein. The sample yields tens of thousands of distinct CDR3 sequences, 8% to 10% seen once. V lost 4 bases and J 6 bases, leaving 9 bases between the germline ends. CDR3 length equals 13 residues. The germline V gene has CDR1 MNHEY and CDR2 SMNVEV (reference sequence). Sequencing used peripheral blood. V and J are TRBV27 and TRBJ2-2; D unresolved. The receptor comes from an adult who had HIV and had not received antiretroviral therapy, or was an uninfected healthy control (not recorded which). The CDR3 loop is CASSSLRPGELFF. In nucleotides, the CDR3 is TGTGCCAGCAGTTCTTTGCGTCCCGGGGAGCTGTTTTTT.